What follows are 28 T cell receptor beta chains derived from one specimen sequenced in a study of blood T cell repertoires in COVID-19. Profiling relied on immunoSEQ multiplex PCR, and the TCRdb table lists in-frame clones only, not all of them. The sample shows 250,000 to 300,000 clones, around 88% of them seen only once. The sample taken for sequencing was PBMCs or T cells enriched from blood (not recorded which). Receptor source: a man aged 35 to 55 who had recovered from COVID-19.

The rearrangement links TRBV5-5 to TRBJ1-3; the match to TRBD1 covers 8 bases. Germline CDR1 SGHKS, CDR2 YYEKEE (reference sequence). The CDR3 consists of 15 residues. The J segment lost 0 bases and the V segment lost 2 bases, leaving 1 base of the junction unmatched. The DNA for the CDR3 is TGTGCCAGCAGCTTTACAGGGGGCTCTGGAAACACCATATATTTT. Translating gives CASSFTGGSGNTIYF.

V usage is TRBV5-1 and J usage is TRBJ2-7, with 8 bases aligning to TRBD2. This CDR3 region has 14 residues. Germline CDR1 and CDR2: SGHRS and YFSETQ. With V trimmed by 0 bases and J by 4 bases, 3 bases remained unmatched. The CDR3: CASSLGGGTYEQYF. CDR3 nucleotides: TGCGCCAGCAGCTTGGGCGGGGGGACGTACGAGCAGTACTTC. The whole variable domain, remainder taken from reference TRBV5-1 and TRBJ2-7, is KAGVTQTPRYLIKTRGQQVTLSCSPISGHRSVSWYQQTPGQGLQFLFEYFSETQRNKGNFPGRFSGRQFSNSRSEMNVSTLELGDSALYLCASSLGGGTYEQYFGPGTRLTVT.

The chain links TRBV3-1 (or the pseudogene TRBV3-2) to TRBJ2-4, with D unclear. The V gene's germline CDR1 is LGHDT and CDR2 YNNKEL (reference sequence). This CDR3 is built from 15 residues. Deletions cut 2 bases from V and 3 bases from J, with 11 bases between. The DNA of the CDR3 is TGTGCCAGCAGCCAACCCTACGGAGACAAAAACATTCAGTACTTC. Translated: CASSQPYGDKNIQYF.

The gene calls are TRBV5-1 and TRBJ2-1; 9 nucleotides line up with TRBD1. Germline loops: CDR1 SGHRS, CDR2 YFSETQ. The CDR3 spans 15 residues. V dropped 0 bases and J dropped 7; count of bases not matched to a gene: 5. CDR3 DNA: TGCGCCAGCAGCTTGGTACCGGGACAGGGAAATGAGCAGTTCTTC. Translation gives CASSLVPGQGNEQFF.

V and J are TRBV7-2 and TRBJ2-1, with 8 bases that match TRBD1. The trim removed 1 base at V and 5 bases at J, leaving 7 bases unmatched. Germline-derived CDR1 and CDR2 are SGHTA and FQGNSA. The length of the CDR3 is 16 residues. This chain's CDR3 is CASSLVLRQGNNEQFF. CDR3 DNA sequence: TGTGCCAGCAGCTTAGTCTTGAGACAGGGGAACAATGAGCAGTTCTTC.

J is TRBJ2-7 and V is TRBV19, with 9 nucleotides matching TRBD2. Germline V gene sequence: CDR1 LNHDA, CDR2 SQIVND (reference sequence). The junction had 6 bases not matched to a gene; V was cut back by 1 base and J by 2 bases. This CDR3 spans 16 amino acids. As DNA, the CDR3 is TGTGCCAGTAGTATAGGCCTAGCGGGATTGCCCTACGAGCAGTACTTC. Protein: CASSIGLAGLPYEQYF.

CDR3: CASSLEGRQGRPLHF. CDR3 sequence (DNA): TGTGCCAGCAGCTTAGAGGGGCGTCAAGGTAGACCCCTCCACTTT. This chain uses TRBV7-2 with TRBJ1-6; tentative D call: TRBD1 (5 bases). The germline V gene encodes CDR1 SGHTA and CDR2 FQGNSA. The V gene lost 1 base and the J gene lost 12 bases, with 16 bases spanning the gap. CDR3 length: 15 amino acids.

The chain carries TRBV7-2 and TRBJ2-1; 14 nucleotides align to TRBD2. Germline V gene sequence: CDR1 SGHTA, CDR2 FQGNSA. The CDR3 has 16 amino acids. Trimming cost V 5 bases and J 9 bases; bases outside gene matches: 9. CDR3 region: CASSQRLAGGPFEQFF. DNA for the CDR3: TGTGCCAGCAGCCAAAGACTAGCGGGAGGGCCGTTTGAGCAGTTCTTC.

The V and J genes are TRBV6-5 and TRBJ1-5; perhaps TRBD1 as D (5 bases). Germline CDR1 reads MNHEY; CDR2 reads SVGAGI. CDR3 size: 13 residues. V was trimmed by 7 bases and J by 7 bases, leaving 14 bases between them. The CDR3 DNA reads TGTGCCAGCACTCAGGGTTTTGGACAGCCCCAGCATTTT. It yields the protein CASTQGFGQPQHF.

The J gene is TRBJ2-7, the V gene TRBV5-1; a weak D match, TRBD1 (5 bases). There are 15 residues in the CDR3. Between the trimmed V and J ends, which lost 4 bases and 2 bases, there was a span of 16 bases. Germline lookup yields CDR1 SGHRS and CDR2 YFSETQ. The CDR3 bases are TGCGCCAGCAGCCCCGGACATTACCTGACCTACGAGCAGTACTTC. This codes for CASSPGHYLTYEQYF.

The chain combines TRBV19 with TRBJ1-1; D is uncertain. Germline V gene lookup returns CDR1 LNHDA and CDR2 SQIVND (reference sequence). The V end was cut by 4 bases, the J end by 0 bases, with 6 bases between. This CDR3 region has 13 residues. DNA for the CDR3: TGTGCCAGTAGTAACAGCCTGAACACTGAAGCTTTCTTT. Translated: CASSNSLNTEAFF.

This clone was picked up a small number of times. The chain joins TRBV5-4 to TRBJ1-4, with 8 bases that match TRBD1. This CDR3 is built from 15 residues. With V trimmed by 2 bases and J by 7 bases, 7 bases remained unmatched. Germline loops: CDR1 SGHNT, CDR2 YYREEE (reference sequence). Here the CDR3 reads CASSFRAGGTEKLFF. DNA for the CDR3: TGTGCCAGCAGCTTCAGGGCAGGGGGCACTGAAAAACTGTTTTTT.

This clone was found a few times. V usage is TRBV4-3 and J usage is TRBJ1-2; no clear D gene. V lost 0 bases, J lost 5 bases, and 10 bases lay in between. CDR1 LGHNA and CDR2 YSLEER come from the germline V gene. The CDR3 contains 14 residues. CDR3 sequence reads: CASSQDRTAYGYTF. The CDR3, as DNA: TGCGCCAGCAGCCAAGATCGGACTGCTTATGGCTACACCTTC.

This chain uses TRBV14 with TRBJ1-1; D is unclear. The CDR3 runs to 13 residues. V lost 0 bases and J lost 3, with 5 bases in between. The germline CDR1 and CDR2 sequences are SGHDN and FVKESK. The DNA for the CDR3 is TGTGCCAGCAGCCAAGATAGATACACTGAAGCTTTCTTT. Amino acids: CASSQDRYTEAFF.

The CDR3 DNA is TGTGCCAGCAGCCTCCCATTAGCGGAACCCTACAATGAGCAGTTCTTC. Translated, it gives CASSLPLAEPYNEQFF. The chain carries TRBV7-2 and TRBJ2-1, with D perhaps matching TRBD2 (6 bases). The V and J ends lost 5 bases and 2 bases respectively, with 16 bases between them. The V gene's germline CDR1 is SGHTA and CDR2 FQGNSA. This CDR3 comprises 16 residues. Together with reference TRBV7-2 and TRBJ2-1, the CDR3 gives the full variable domain: GAGVSQSPSNKVTEKGKDVELRCDPISGHTALYWYRQSLGQGLEFLIYFQGNSAPDKSGLPSDRFSAERTGGSVSTLTIQRTQQEDSAVYLCASSLPLAEPYNEQFFGPGTRLTVL.

The chain combines TRBV2 with TRBJ2-3, with 11 positions matching TRBD2. The germline CDR1 and CDR2 sequences are SNHLY and FYNNEI. V was clipped by 4 bases and J by 4 bases; unmatched bases: 10. The CDR3 loop spans 17 amino acids. DNA for the CDR3: TGTGCCAGCAGTGGCCTAGCGGGAGGTGGTATGGCAGATACGCAGTATTTT. It translates to CASSGLAGGGMADTQYF.

This clone was seen a single time. J is TRBJ1-1 and V is TRBV2; TRBD1 matches 9 bases. This CDR3 is 12 amino acids long. Germline CDR1 reads SNHLY; CDR2 reads FYNNEI. J gave up 3 bases and V 10 bases, and 3 bases lay outside the gene matches. The CDR3 spells CANDRGDTEAFF. CDR3 bases: TGTGCCAACGACAGGGGGGACACTGAAGCTTTCTTT.

Here the CDR3 reads CASSTGLAGYNTGELFF. For the CDR3, the DNA is TGTGCCAGTAGTACGGGACTAGCGGGATACAACACCGGGGAGCTGTTTTTT. V usage is TRBV19 and J usage is TRBJ2-2; 13 nucleotides line up with TRBD2. After removal of 4 bases from V and 2 bases from J, the junction contained 4 bases not matched to a gene. The germline CDR1 and CDR2 sequences are LNHDA and SQIVND (reference sequence). The CDR3 runs to 17 residues.

The genes are TRBV19 and TRBJ2-1; 8 bases fit TRBD1. Unmatched junction bases numbered 9, after V lost 6 bases and J lost 8 bases. CDR1 and CDR2 (germline): LNHDA, SQIVND (reference sequence). This CDR3 has 14 amino acids. This CDR3 is CASRADRDFYEQFF. In nucleotides, the CDR3 is TGTGCCAGTAGGGCGGACAGGGATTTTTATGAGCAGTTCTTC. Full variable domain (rest looked up from reference TRBV19 and TRBJ2-1): DGGITQSPKYLFRKEGQNVTLSCEQNLNHDAMYWYRQDPGQGLRLIYYSQIVNDFQKGDIAEGYSVSREKKESFPLTVTSAQKNPTAFYLCASRADRDFYEQFFGPGTRLTVL.

The rearrangement links TRBV19 to TRBJ2-5; 11 bases fit TRBD2. Germline CDR1 LNHDA, CDR2 SQIVND (reference sequence). The CDR3 is 15 amino acids. V was pared by 6 bases and J by 2 bases, with 5 bases of the junction left unmatched. CDR3 bases: TGTGCCAGTAGGGGGAGACTAGCGGGGCAAGAGACCCAGTACTTC. Amino acids: CASRGRLAGQETQYF.

The chain uses TRBV18 and TRBJ1-2; D not certain. The V end was cut by 0 bases, the J end by 6 bases, with 14 bases between. The CDR3 contains 15 residues. Germline V lookup: CDR1 KGHSH, CDR2 LQKENI. The CDR3 DNA follows: TGTGCCAGCTCACCACCCGTGGAGGGAGCGGATGGCTACACCTTC. Translated, it gives CASSPPVEGADGYTF.

The V and J genes are TRBV29-1 and TRBJ1-6; the match to TRBD1 covers 8 bases. The germline gives CDR1 SQVTM, CDR2 ANQGSEA. The CDR3 has 13 amino acids. Trimming took 4 bases from V and 5 from J; bases not matched to a gene: 1. The DNA for the CDR3 is TGCAGCGTTGGGGACAGGAATAATTCACCCCTCCACTTT. It is translated as CSVGDRNNSPLHF.

The chain couples TRBV7-2 to TRBJ2-6; D is ambiguous. The CDR3 consists of 17 residues. CDR1 and CDR2 from the germline V gene are SGHTA and FQGNSA. Trimming removed 0 bases from V and 0 bases from J, with 9 bases in between. This chain's CDR3 is CASSLAAGSSGANVLTF. The CDR3 bases are TGTGCCAGCAGCTTAGCGGCAGGTAGCTCTGGGGCCAACGTCCTGACTTTC.

The V and J genes are TRBV11-2 and TRBJ1-3; D is perhaps TRBD1 (5 bases). The V gene's germline CDR1 is SGHAT and CDR2 FQNNGV. This CDR3 region has 19 residues. With 1 base removed from V and 0 bases from J, the gap between germline ends came to 19 bases. CDR3 region: CASSLGVSLGGSSGNTIYF. As DNA, the CDR3 is TGTGCCAGCAGCTTAGGCGTCTCTCTGGGGGGGAGCTCTGGAAACACCATATATTTT. The variable domain in full, with the rest retrieved from reference TRBV11-2 and TRBJ1-3, is EAGVAQSPRYKIIEKRQSVAFWCNPISGHATLYWYQQILGQGPKLLIQFQNNGVVDDSQLPKDRFSAERLKGVDSTLKIQPAKLEDSAVYLCASSLGVSLGGSSGNTIYFGEGSWLTVV.

This clone was seen a few times. The V gene is TRBV5-1, the J gene TRBJ2-2, with 7 bases fitting TRBD2. V lost 7 bases to trimming and J lost 6 bases; unmatched junction nucleotides: 6. Germline CDR1 reads SGHRS; CDR2 reads YFSETQ. The CDR3 sequence is 13 residues long. DNA for the CDR3: TGCGCCAGCGAGCGGGACGGGGCCGGGGAGCTGTTTTTT. Protein sequence: CASERDGAGELFF.

The chain couples TRBV27 to TRBJ1-3, with TRBD1 identical over 7 bases. This CDR3 comprises 15 residues. CDR1 and CDR2 from the germline V gene are MNHEY and SMNVEV (reference sequence). V lost 3 bases to trimming and J lost 0 bases; unmatched junction nucleotides: 2. The CDR3 is CASSLDRTSGNTIYF. CDR3 DNA: TGTGCCAGCAGTTTGGACAGGACCTCTGGAAACACCATATATTTT.

The rearrangement links TRBV7-9 to TRBJ1-5; 9 bases fit TRBD1. The trim removed 1 base at V and 3 bases at J, leaving 1 base unmatched. This CDR3 comprises 15 residues. Germline CDR1 is SEHNR and CDR2 is FQNEAQ (reference sequence). The CDR3 spells CASSLGTGDNQPQHF. The CDR3 DNA follows: TGTGCCAGCAGCTTAGGGACAGGGGACAATCAGCCCCAGCATTTT. The variable domain in full, with the rest retrieved from reference TRBV7-9 and TRBJ1-5, is DTGVSQNPRHKITKRGQNVTFRCDPISEHNRLYWYRQTLGQGPEFLTYFQNEAQLEKSRLLSDRFSAERPKGSFSTLEIQRTEQGDSAMYLCASSLGTGDNQPQHFGDGTRLSIL.

The chain recombines TRBV19 with TRBJ1-4; the D is unclear. Looked up from germline, CDR1 is LNHDA and CDR2 is SQIVND (reference sequence). CDR3 size: 12 residues. V lost 3 bases and J lost 8, with 7 bases in between. CDR3: CASSIPREKLFF. The CDR3 region has the DNA TGTGCCAGTAGTATCCCTCGGGAAAAACTGTTTTTT.